This TCR beta chain was observed in a study of monozygotic twins with inflammatory bowel disease. After re-calling the 5' RACE reads, TCRdb lists one entry per CDR3 protein, DNA absent. The sample table includes 350,000 to 550,000 distinct CDR3 sequences. Germline loops: CDR1 SGHRS, CDR2 YFSETQ. The CDR3 totals 16 residues. Turning to this clonotype: Its antigen is unknown.

Whole-study results and caveats: There was no way to distinguish the different T cell subtypes.

This receptor was obtained from a human donor with ulcerative colitis or Crohn's disease, or a healthy co-twin of an affected twin (not recorded which). V is TRBV5-1 and J is TRBJ2-5; the TRBD1 assignment by TCRdb is unverifiable without DNA. The sequenced material came from blood. The chain's CDR3 is CASSFTTGGNERTQYF.